These T cell receptor beta chains were read from a single sample in a study of Ad26.COV2.S vaccination and SARS-CoV-2 variants. Sequenced by immunoSEQ multiplex PCR; TCRdb stores in-frame clones only, minus some. The sample includes more than 300,000 clones, about 86% of them seen just once. Sequences were derived from peripheral blood, sampled in a trial of Ad26.COV2.S vaccine versus placebo. These receptors originate from a person between 18 and 59 years old who received the Ad26.COV2.S COVID-19 vaccine or a placebo. CDR3s include the opening cysteine and the closing phenylalanine or tryptophan. The D gene is left open where the match is weak. A row's size may be missing; if present it is once, few, many or a size class.

abundance: once; d_gene: .; j_gene: TRBJ1-2; v_gene: TRBV28; len: 12; CDR3nt: TGTGCCAGCAGTTTCGTCAACTATGGCTACACCTTC; CDR3aa: CASSFVNYGYTF
abundance: .; d_gene: .; j_gene: TRBJ1-2; v_gene: TRBV7-9; len: 14; CDR3nt: TGTGCCAGCAGCCCCGGGTCCACTTACTATGGCTACACCTTC; CDR3aa: CASSPGSTYYGYTF
abundance: .; d_gene: TRBD1; j_gene: TRBJ1-2; v_gene: TRBV5-6; len: 15; CDR3nt: TGTGCCAGCAGCCCGCTGGTGGACAGGAGCTATGGCTACACCTTC; CDR3aa: CASSPLVDRSYGYTF
abundance: .; d_gene: TRBD2; j_gene: TRBJ2-3; v_gene: TRBV18; len: 14; CDR3nt: TGTGCCAGCTCACCCCGCCGGGGGGAAGATACGCAGTATTTT; CDR3aa: CASSPRRGEDTQYF
abundance: .; d_gene: TRBD1; j_gene: TRBJ2-5; v_gene: TRBV5-4; len: 15; CDR3nt: TGTGCCAGCAGCTTCACAGGGGGACGACAAGAGACCCAGTACTTC; CDR3aa: CASSFTGGRQETQYF
abundance: few; d_gene: .; j_gene: TRBJ2-2; v_gene: TRBV19; len: 15; CDR3nt: TGTGCCAGTAGTATAGACGACTCCGACACCGGGGAGCTGTTTTTT; CDR3aa: CASSIDDSDTGELFF
abundance: .; d_gene: .; j_gene: TRBJ1-3; v_gene: TRBV5-4; len: 15; CDR3nt: TGTGCCAGCAGCAACGGGTTTGGACAAGGAAACACCATATATTTT; CDR3aa: CASSNGFGQGNTIYF
abundance: .; d_gene: TRBD1; j_gene: TRBJ2-2; v_gene: TRBV5-4; len: 15; CDR3nt: TGTGCCAGCACAAGGACAGGGGTCAACACCGGGGAGCTGTTTTTT; CDR3aa: CASTRTGVNTGELFF
abundance: .; d_gene: .; j_gene: TRBJ1-2; v_gene: TRBV10-1; len: 13; CDR3nt: TGCGCCAGCAGTGAACAGAGTAACTATGGCTACACCTTC; CDR3aa: CASSEQSNYGYTF
abundance: .; d_gene: .; j_gene: TRBJ1-5; v_gene: TRBV19; len: 14; CDR3nt: TGTGCCAGTAGTTCAGTTCAGAGGAATCAGCCCCAGCATTTT; CDR3aa: CASSSVQRNQPQHF
abundance: .; d_gene: TRBD2; j_gene: TRBJ2-2; v_gene: TRBV30; len: 17; CDR3nt: TGTGCCTGGAGTGTACGTCCTAGCGGGGTGAACACCGGGGAGCTGTTTTTT; CDR3aa: CAWSVRPSGVNTGELFF
abundance: once; d_gene: .; j_gene: TRBJ1-1; v_gene: TRBV6-5; len: 14; CDR3nt: TGTGCCAGCAGCAACGCCCAGGGCAACACTGAAGCTTTCTTT; CDR3aa: CASSNAQGNTEAFF
abundance: few; d_gene: .; j_gene: TRBJ1-4; v_gene: TRBV6-1; len: 18; CDR3nt: TGTGCCAGCAGTGAAGCCGAATCCCTCACCGGACGGACTGAAAAACTGTTTTTT; CDR3aa: CASSEAESLTGRTEKLFF
abundance: .; d_gene: .; j_gene: TRBJ1-1; v_gene: TRBV20-1; len: 11; CDR3nt: TGCAGTGCTCTCACCTACACTGAAGCTTTCTTT; CDR3aa: CSALTYTEAFF
abundance: .; d_gene: .; j_gene: TRBJ1-5; v_gene: TRBV30; len: 14; CDR3nt: TGTGCCTGGAGTGTAAAAGGGGGGAATCAGCCCCAGCATTTT; CDR3aa: CAWSVKGGNQPQHF
abundance: .; d_gene: TRBD1; j_gene: TRBJ1-6; v_gene: TRBV7-2; len: 16; CDR3nt: TGTGCCAGCAGCCCGTTCTCCGGGACAGTTAATTCACCCCTCCACTTT; CDR3aa: CASSPFSGTVNSPLHF
abundance: .; d_gene: TRBD2; j_gene: TRBJ2-3; v_gene: TRBV2; len: 13; CDR3nt: TGTGCCAGCAGCCCGGGACTAGCTGGTACGCAGTATTTT; CDR3aa: CASSPGLAGTQYF
abundance: few; d_gene: .; j_gene: TRBJ1-4; v_gene: TRBV4-1; len: 14; CDR3nt: TGCGCCAGCAGCCAACTGGTTGCGCGGGAAAAACTGTTTTTT; CDR3aa: CASSQLVAREKLFF
abundance: once; d_gene: TRBD1; j_gene: TRBJ2-1; v_gene: TRBV7-9; len: 15; CDR3nt: TGTGCCAGCAGCTTAGCGGGACAGCCCTACAATGAGCAGTTCTTC; CDR3aa: CASSLAGQPYNEQFF
abundance: few; d_gene: .; j_gene: TRBJ1-1; v_gene: TRBV18; len: 13; CDR3nt: TGTGCCAGCTCCCCGGTCCCGAACACTGAAGCTTTCTTT; CDR3aa: CASSPVPNTEAFF
abundance: .; d_gene: .; j_gene: TRBJ2-3; v_gene: TRBV5-1; len: 14; CDR3nt: TGCGCCAGCAATCCTCAGGGATTTGAGAATACGCAGTATTTT; CDR3aa: CASNPQGFENTQYF
abundance: .; d_gene: TRBD1; j_gene: TRBJ2-7; v_gene: TRBV7-9; len: 18; CDR3nt: TGTGCCAGCAGCTTAGCTTTTATGAGGACAGGGAGCTCCTACGAGCAGTACTTC; CDR3aa: CASSLAFMRTGSSYEQYF
abundance: .; d_gene: .; j_gene: TRBJ1-6; v_gene: TRBV6-6; len: 14; CDR3nt: TGTGCCAGCAGTAAACAGGGCTATAATTCACCCCTCCACTTT; CDR3aa: CASSKQGYNSPLHF
abundance: .; d_gene: .; j_gene: TRBJ1-2; v_gene: TRBV5-1; len: 16; CDR3nt: TGCGCCAGCAGCTTGGGTCTTTACGGCAGGGGCTATGGCTACACCTTC; CDR3aa: CASSLGLYGRGYGYTF
abundance: .; d_gene: TRBD2; j_gene: TRBJ2-5; v_gene: TRBV13; len: 18; CDR3nt: TGTGCCAGCAGCTTAGGCCTCCAGCGGGGGCCCCACCAAGAGACCCAGTACTTC; CDR3aa: CASSLGLQRGPHQETQYF
abundance: once; d_gene: .; j_gene: TRBJ2-3; v_gene: TRBV4-1; len: 15; CDR3nt: TGCGCCAGCAGCCAAGGGGCCGGCTTCACAGATACGCAGTATTTT; CDR3aa: CASSQGAGFTDTQYF
abundance: .; d_gene: .; j_gene: TRBJ1-6; v_gene: TRBV5-1; len: 12; CDR3nt: TGCGCCAGCAGCTCAGGGGAATCACCCCTCCACTTT; CDR3aa: CASSSGESPLHF
abundance: .; d_gene: TRBD2; j_gene: TRBJ2-3; v_gene: TRBV19; len: 18; CDR3nt: TGTGCCAGTAGTAAGATGCGCGGGAAGCGGGGGGACACAGATACGCAGTATTTT; CDR3aa: CASSKMRGKRGDTDTQYF
abundance: .; d_gene: TRBD2; j_gene: TRBJ2-2; v_gene: TRBV4-2; len: 18; CDR3nt: TGTGCCAGCAGCCAAGAGACTAGCGGGGGGGCGATAGTCGGGGAGCTGTTTTTT; CDR3aa: CASSQETSGGAIVGELFF
abundance: few; d_gene: .; j_gene: TRBJ2-5; v_gene: TRBV7-8; len: 14; CDR3nt: TGTGCCAGCAGCTTTTCAGTTGGTTGGGAGACCCAGTACTTC; CDR3aa: CASSFSVGWETQYF
abundance: .; d_gene: .; j_gene: TRBJ1-2; v_gene: TRBV5-1; len: 13; CDR3nt: TGCGCCAGCAGCTTGTGGGAGGGAACTGGCTACACCTTC; CDR3aa: CASSLWEGTGYTF
abundance: .; d_gene: .; j_gene: TRBJ2-3; v_gene: TRBV29-1; len: 15; CDR3nt: TGCAGCCTGACCCCCCCACAGGCTAGCACAGATACGCAGTATTTT; CDR3aa: CSLTPPQASTDTQYF
abundance: .; d_gene: .; j_gene: TRBJ2-3; v_gene: TRBV5-8; len: 12; CDR3nt: TGTGCCAGCAGCATACAGACGGATACGCAGTATTTT; CDR3aa: CASSIQTDTQYF
abundance: .; d_gene: TRBD1; j_gene: TRBJ2-2; v_gene: TRBV5-1; len: 16; CDR3nt: TGCGCCAGCAGCTTGGCCGGGACAGGGAATTCCGGGGAGCTGTTTTTT; CDR3aa: CASSLAGTGNSGELFF